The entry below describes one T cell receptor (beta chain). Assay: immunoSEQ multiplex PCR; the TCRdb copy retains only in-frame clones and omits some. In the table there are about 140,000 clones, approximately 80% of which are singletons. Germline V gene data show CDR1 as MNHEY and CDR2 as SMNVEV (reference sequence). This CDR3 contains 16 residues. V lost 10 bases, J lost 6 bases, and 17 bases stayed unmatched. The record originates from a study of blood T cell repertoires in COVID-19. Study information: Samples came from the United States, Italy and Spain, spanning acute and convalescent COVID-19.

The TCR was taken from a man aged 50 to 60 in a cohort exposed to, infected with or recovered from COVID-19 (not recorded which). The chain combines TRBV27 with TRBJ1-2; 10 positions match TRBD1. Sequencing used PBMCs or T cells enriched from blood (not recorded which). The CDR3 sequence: CATKMGKGQGIDGYTF. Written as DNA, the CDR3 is TGTGCCACTAAAATGGGAAAGGGACAGGGGATCGATGGCTACACCTTC.